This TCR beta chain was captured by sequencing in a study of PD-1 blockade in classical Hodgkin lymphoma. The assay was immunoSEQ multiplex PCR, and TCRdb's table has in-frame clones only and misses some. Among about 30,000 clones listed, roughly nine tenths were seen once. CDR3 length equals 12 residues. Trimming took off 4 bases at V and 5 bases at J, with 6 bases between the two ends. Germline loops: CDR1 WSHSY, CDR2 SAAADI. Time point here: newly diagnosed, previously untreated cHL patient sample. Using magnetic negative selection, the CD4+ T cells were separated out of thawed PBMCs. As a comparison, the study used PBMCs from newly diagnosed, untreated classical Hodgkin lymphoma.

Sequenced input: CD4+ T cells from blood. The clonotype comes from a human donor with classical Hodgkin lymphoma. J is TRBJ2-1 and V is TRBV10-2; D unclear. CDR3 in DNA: TGCGCCAGCAGTGGGCAGAACAATGAGCAGTTCTTC. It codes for CASSGQNNEQFF.